The clone carrying this TCR beta chain was detected once. The antigen remains unidentified. Only in-frame clones appear in the TCRdb table, and some are missing; sequencing was by immunoSEQ multiplex PCR. The table has tens of thousands of clones, 85% to 90% seen once; the top ten hold over 12%. This entry comes from a study of PD-1 blockade in classical Hodgkin lymphoma. Following autologous stem cell transplantation, relapse occurred in every patient, and exposure to brentuximab vedotin varied. V gave up 4 bases and J gave up 0 bases, with 14 bases separating them. Germline CDR1 SGHDT, CDR2 YYEEEE. The length of the CDR3 is 15 residues. Study observations and caveats: Possibly reflecting disease activity or prior therapy, repertoire differences have causes that remain undefined. Patients starting nivolumab less than 1 year after ASCT had lower diversity and were excluded from later analyses.

The sample was peripheral blood mononuclear cells (PBMCs), taken at baseline. The chain links TRBV5-6 to TRBJ2-7; D possibly uses TRBD1 or TRBD2 (5 bases each). This TCR came from a human donor with classical Hodgkin lymphoma. The CDR3, as DNA: TGTGCCAGCAGCCGGGACGCGTCGAGCTCCTACGAGCAGTACTTC. Its protein product is CASSRDASSSYEQYF.